The clone carrying this TCR beta chain was found many times. The sample's time point: patch test 3, about 24 weeks after DPC sensitization. Treatment given: therapeutic diphenylcyclopropenone sensitization with weekly scalp DPC. Every patch test was put on after a blood sample was taken. The donor pool consisted of alopecia patients aged 18 to 70 years, considered suitable for DPC. The V end lost 9 bases, the J end lost 5 bases, and 21 bases lay between the germline ends. CDR1 and CDR2 (germline): KGHDR, SFDVKD. The CDR3 is 15 amino acids. The sample originates from a study of human T cells and chemical hapten exposure. Study summary: Throughout the approximately 24-week study, diphenylcyclopropenone was applied weekly to the patients' scalps.

For the library, individual cDNA molecules each received unique molecular identifiers. Using its own MiXCR run on the RACE reads, TCRdb lists one record per CDR3 protein. In the table there are about 90,000 distinct CDR3 sequences, approximately 11% of which are singletons. This specimen consisted of whole blood, obtained in connection with sensitization to the hapten diphenylcyclopropenone (DPC). The chain combines TRBV24-1 with TRBJ2-5; the D gene is possibly TRBD2 (6 bases). The sequence was collected from a woman under 40 with alopecia areata. Some clones in this sample may be carry-over from other donors' samples. The CDR3 DNA follows: TGTGCCACCGGGGGGAGAGGCCTCCCCGGGGAGACCCAGTACTTC. The encoded protein is CATGGRGLPGETQYF.